The sequence of this T cell receptor beta chain was determined in a study of beta chain features in type 1 diabetes. This CDR3 comprises 15 residues. Germline V CDR1 and CDR2: MGHRA, YSYEKL. Trimming pared 6 bases from V and 1 base from J, leaving 16 bases between. Expressed TCRB transcripts were sequenced, since all the RNA that had been isolated was reverse transcribed. Generated by immunoSEQ multiplex PCR, the TCRdb table keeps only in-frame clones and is missing some. The table has around 400,000 clones, over 10% seen once. V usage is TRBV4-1 and J usage is TRBJ2-7, with D possibly matching TRBD2 (5 bases). Material for sequencing was naive CD4+ T cells from blood. This TCR came from a man aged 18 to 30 in good health. CDR3 sequence: CASSRKVGGSYEQYF. DNA of the CDR3: TGCGCCAGCAGTCGGAAGGTAGGCGGGTCCTACGAGCAGTACTTC.